What follows describes a single T cell receptor (beta chain). Its antigen is undetermined. TCR beta libraries were prepared from cDNA with unique molecular identifiers. Each batch of roughly 1 to 11 million T cells produced roughly 450,000 cDNA molecules. TCRdb re-called the PCR reads through MiXCR, storing one row per CDR3 protein. This sample has about 770,000 distinct CDR3 sequences, with 46% found just once. The sample belongs to a study of post-analysis software for immune sequencing data. Overall study: Secondary progressive, relapsing-remitting and progressive-relapsing multiple sclerosis were among the included disease courses.

Notes on the study in general: Significantly lower normalized Chao1 diversity was found in patients with multiple sclerosis relative to controls. Strong co-clustering by F measure was seen for same-batch samples. Compared with controls, patients had more of 4 to 6 TRBV segments, including TRBV5-6, TRBV5-1 and TRBV20-1.

CDR3 size: 13 residues. The germline V gene has CDR1 SEHNR and CDR2 FQNEAQ (reference sequence). The J segment lost 8 bases and the V segment lost 5 bases, leaving 7 bases of the junction unmatched. This TCR derives from a girl aged 10 to 17 with multiple sclerosis. The chain recombines TRBV7-9 with TRBJ1-1; the match to TRBD1 covers 8 bases. Sequencing used blood. CDR3 residues: CASSLGQGPEAFF. DNA of the CDR3: TGTGCCAGCAGCCTCGGACAGGGTCCCGAAGCTTTCTTT.